The entry below gives a single T cell receptor beta chain sequence along with its context. The target antigen is unknown. The data were taken from a study of T-cell memory formation after mild COVID-19. Turning to the study itself: TCR clusters were mostly donor specific. Findings of the study overall: There was a balanced CD4/CD8 profile in clones contracting day 15 to 85, and later expanders leaned CD4+. Clonal second-wave expansions that peaked on day 37 had unconfirmed SARS-CoV-2 specificity. Detection of some responders pre-infection suggested pre-existing cross-reactive memory T cells participated.

The CDR3 is 13 amino acids. Germline CDR1 and CDR2: SGHRS and YFSETQ. Between the trimmed V and J ends, which lost 6 bases and 3 bases, there was a span of 9 bases. MiXCR, applied by TCRdb to the 5' RACE reads, yields one record per CDR3 protein. The sample shows some 130,000 distinct CDR3 sequences, roughly 15% of them seen only once. Sequenced: PBMCs or a T cell subset sorted from them (not recorded which). The TCR comes from an adult woman who had mild COVID-19 (a few samples of this study predate the infection). Cell type and time point are not known. The chain joins TRBV5-1 to TRBJ2-2, with D maybe TRBD1 (6 bases). CDR3 nucleotide sequence: TGCGCCAGCAACACAGGGCACACCGGGGAGCTGTTTTTT. It yields the protein CASNTGHTGELFF.